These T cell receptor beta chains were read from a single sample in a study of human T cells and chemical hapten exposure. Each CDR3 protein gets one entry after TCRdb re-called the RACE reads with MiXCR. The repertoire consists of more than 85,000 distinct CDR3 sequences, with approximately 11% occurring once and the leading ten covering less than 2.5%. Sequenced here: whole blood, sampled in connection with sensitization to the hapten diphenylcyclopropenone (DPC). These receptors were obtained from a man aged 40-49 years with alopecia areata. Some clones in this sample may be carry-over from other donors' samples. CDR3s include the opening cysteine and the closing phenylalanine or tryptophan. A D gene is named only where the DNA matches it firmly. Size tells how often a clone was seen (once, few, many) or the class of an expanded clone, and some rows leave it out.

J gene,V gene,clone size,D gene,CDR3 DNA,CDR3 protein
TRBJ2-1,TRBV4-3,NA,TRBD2,TGCGCCAGCAGCCAATTCAGCGGGGGGAGCTCCTACAATGAGCAGTTCTTC,CASSQFSGGSSYNEQFF
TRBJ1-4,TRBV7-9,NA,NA,TGTGCCAGCAGCTTCGATGCAACTAATGAAAAACTGTTTTTT,CASSFDATNEKLFF
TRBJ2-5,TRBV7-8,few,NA,TGTGCCAGCAGCTTAAGAGACGTGATTGTGACCCAGTACTTC,CASSLRDVIVTQYF
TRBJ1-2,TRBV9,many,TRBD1,TGTGCCAGCAGCGTCTCGGACAGGGCGGCCGGTGGCTACACCTTC,CASSVSDRAAGGYTF
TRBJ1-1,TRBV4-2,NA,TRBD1,TGTGCCAGCAGCCAAGATAGGGACAGGGGTGCTTTCTTT,CASSQDRDRGAFF
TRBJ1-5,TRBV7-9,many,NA,TGTGCCAGCAGCTGGGGGGGAAATAGCAATCAGCCCCAGCATTTT,CASSWGGNSNQPQHF
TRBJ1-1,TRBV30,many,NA,TGTGCCTGGAGTCACCATGGACTCAATGAAGCTTTCTTT,CAWSHHGLNEAFF
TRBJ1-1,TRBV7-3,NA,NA,TGTGCCAGCAGCCCAGCAGGAGGGAGGGCTTTCTTT,CASSPAGGRAFF
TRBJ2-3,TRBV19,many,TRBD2,TGTGCCAGCAGACCACTAGCGGGAGGTCTAGATACGCAGTATTTT,CASRPLAGGLDTQYF
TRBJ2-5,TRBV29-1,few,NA,TGCAGCGGAACAGGGTACGGAGAGACCCAGTACTTC,CSGTGYGETQYF